These 17 T cell receptor beta chains share one sample of origin, sequenced in a study of T cells after yellow fever vaccination. TCRdb reprocessed the 5' RACE reads with MiXCR, giving one entry per CDR3 protein. The table lists hundreds of thousands of distinct CDR3 sequences, roughly 6.1% of them singletons, with 14% to 15% in the top ten. The sequencing here drew on PBMCs, taken 5 days after the yellow fever booster vaccination. These receptors originate from a man aged 25-45 years who received the YFV17D yellow fever vaccine.

This clonotype came up many times. The chain links TRBV27 to TRBJ1-6; D is unresolved. V dropped 6 bases and J dropped 18 bases, with 21 bases sitting between them. CDR3 size: 13 residues. In germline, CDR1 is MNHEY, CDR2 SMNVEV (reference sequence). The CDR3 here is CASSASVVGRHHF. The DNA of the CDR3 is TGTGCCAGCAGCGCATCGGTGGTCGGCAGACACCACTTT.

This clonotype was counted only a few times. This sequence joins TRBV6-2 or TRBV6-3 and TRBJ1-2; TRBD1 matches at 7 bases. Germline trimming cut 2 bases from V and 7 bases from J; bases unmatched to any gene: 1. Germline CDR1 is MNHEY and CDR2 is SVGEGT. CDR3 size: 12 residues. The CDR3 here is CASSYGTAGYTF. For the CDR3, the DNA is TGTGCCAGCAGTTACGGGACAGCTGGCTACACCTTC.

This chain joins TRBV9 and TRBJ2-2, with 9 bases fitting TRBD1. This CDR3 region has 16 residues. Looked up from germline, CDR1 is SGDLS and CDR2 is YYNGEE. The V gene end was trimmed by 4 bases and the J gene end by 1 base; junction bases not matched to a gene: 5. The CDR3 sequence: CASSPPGQGNTGELFF. CDR3 DNA sequence: TGTGCCAGCAGCCCACCGGGACAGGGGAACACCGGGGAGCTGTTTTTT.

This clonotype was seen at least ten times. V gene TRBV5-1 combines with J gene TRBJ2-4; no definite D call. CDR1 and CDR2 from the germline V gene are SGHRS and YFSETQ. With 2 bases removed from V and 0 bases from J, the gap between germline ends came to 12 bases. This CDR3 has 16 amino acids. CDR3 sequence: CASSLDLLLAKNIQYF. The CDR3 coding sequence is TGCGCCAGCAGCTTAGATCTTCTGCTAGCCAAAAACATTCAGTACTTC.

This chain uses TRBV20-1 with TRBJ1-5; no clear D gene. Germline values: CDR1 DFQATT, CDR2 SNEGSKA (reference sequence). The CDR3 runs to 16 residues. V gave up 0 bases and J gave up 0 bases, with 12 bases separating them. CDR3 region: CSARDSGAASNQPQHF. The CDR3 nucleotides read TGCAGTGCTAGAGATTCCGGAGCCGCTAGCAATCAGCCCCAGCATTTT.

This clonotype came up many times. V usage is TRBV7-2 and J usage is TRBJ2-7; 8 bases map to TRBD2. CDR1 SGHTA and CDR2 FQGNSA come from the germline V gene. The V gene end was trimmed by 1 base and the J gene end by 2 bases; junction bases not matched to a gene: 7. The CDR3 runs to 16 residues. For the CDR3, the DNA is TGTGCCAGCAGCTTAGGTTTAGTGGGACTAGCCTACGAGCAGTACTTC. It yields the protein CASSLGLVGLAYEQYF.

This clonotype was seen only a few times. J is TRBJ2-7 and V is TRBV6-1; 7 nucleotides agree with TRBD1. In germline, CDR1 is MNHNS, CDR2 SASEGT. The V segment lost 6 bases and the J segment 1 base; nucleotides outside the gene matches: 6. The CDR3 has 14 residues. The CDR3 nucleotides are TGTGCCAGCAGGCCCTCGACAGGGTCCTACGAGCAGTACTTC. It specifies CASRPSTGSYEQYF.

The rearrangement links TRBV5-1 to TRBJ2-3, with 11 nucleotides matching TRBD2. Germline lookup yields CDR1 SGHRS and CDR2 YFSETQ. The V and J ends lost 0 bases and 6 bases, in that order; junction bases with no gene match: 3. The CDR3 is 15 amino acids. The DNA for the CDR3 is TGCGCCAGCAGCTTGGAACTAGCGGGAGCGGATACGCAGTATTTT. Protein product: CASSLELAGADTQYF.

This clonotype was counted between two and nine times. The chain recombines TRBV5-5 with TRBJ1-1; D unclear. The CDR3 sequence is 15 residues long. Germline V gives CDR1 SGHKS, CDR2 YYEKEE (reference sequence). V lost 0 bases and J 3 bases, leaving 12 bases between the germline ends. The CDR3, as DNA: TGTGCCAGCAGCTTGGACCCCGCGGCGGACACTGAAGCTTTCTTT. This codes for CASSLDPAADTEAFF.

Of note for this clonotype: This may be a read error: a much more frequent sequence differs by one nucleotide. V and J are TRBV3-1 and TRBJ2-7; TRBD1 or TRBD2 may be the D gene (7 bases each). V was cut by 4 bases and J by 5 bases, with 18 bases left in between. There are 15 residues in the CDR3. Germline CDR1 reads LGHDT; CDR2 reads YNNKEL (reference sequence). CDR3 sequence reads: CASSRGRQGGDEQYF. The CDR3 DNA reads as TGTGCCAGCAGCCGCGGTCGACAGGGAGGGGACGAGCAGTACTTC.

This clonotype has a count of ten or more. The genes are TRBV29-1 and TRBJ2-2; 9 bases align to TRBD1. Trimming cost V 0 bases and J 6 bases; bases outside gene matches: 5. The CDR3 contains 15 residues. Germline CDR1 is SQVTM and CDR2 is ANQGSEA. The DNA for the CDR3 is TGCAGCGTTGAAGACACACGACAGGGGGCCGGGGAGCTGTTTTTT. It specifies CSVEDTRQGAGELFF.

This clonotype was picked up many times. J is TRBJ2-3 and V is TRBV4-3; 12 bases line up with TRBD2. The ends lost 0 bases at V and 4 bases at J; junction bases unmatched: 2. Germline lookup yields CDR1 LGHNA and CDR2 YSLEER. This CDR3 is built from 16 residues. CDR3 residues: CASSQESSGRADTQYF. The CDR3 region has the DNA TGCGCCAGCAGCCAAGAGTCTAGCGGGAGGGCAGATACGCAGTATTTT.

The chain uses TRBV20-1 and TRBJ1-2; D is undetermined. This CDR3 spans 11 amino acids. The germline V and J ends were trimmed by 3 bases and 5 bases, with 7 bases remaining between them. CDR1 and CDR2 from the germline V gene are DFQATT and SNEGSKA (reference sequence). The CDR3 nucleotides read TGCAGTGCTAGGGCAGCGTATGGCTACACCTTC. This translates into CSARAAYGYTF.

This clonotype came up a few times. The chain couples TRBV7-2 to TRBJ2-3; D call uncertain. Germline assignment: CDR1 SGHTA and CDR2 FQGNSA. Trimming shortened V by 1 base and J by 0 bases, and 11 bases separated the two germline ends. The CDR3 consists of 16 residues. CDR3 sequence: CASSLVLGSSTDTQYF. The CDR3 region has the DNA TGTGCCAGCAGCTTAGTCCTGGGGTCTAGCACAGATACGCAGTATTTT.

This clonotype has at least ten counts. The chain carries TRBV5-1 and TRBJ1-5; the D is unclear. CDR1 SGHRS and CDR2 YFSETQ come from the germline V gene. Trimming stripped 2 bases from V and 4 bases from J, with 10 bases between. This CDR3 region has 14 residues. The chain's CDR3 is CASSLGSQNQPQHF. The DNA for the CDR3 is TGCGCCAGCAGCTTAGGGTCCCAGAATCAGCCCCAGCATTTT.

This clonotype was observed a handful of times. The chain combines TRBV28 with TRBJ1-5; D not resolved. The CDR3 has 14 residues. V lost 8 bases to trimming and J lost 3 bases, with 14 bases between them. Germline V lookup: CDR1 MDHEN, CDR2 SYDVKM. The chain's CDR3 is CASSVEGPNQPQHF. The CDR3 coding sequence is TGTGCCAGCTCCGTGGAGGGCCCCAATCAGCCCCAGCATTTT. The full variable domain, in which reference TRBV28 and TRBJ1-5 provide the parts outside the CDR3, is DVKVTQSSRYLVKRTGEKVFLECVQDMDHENMFWYRQDPGLGLRLIYFSYDVKMKEKGDIPEGYSVSREKKERFSLILESASTNQTSMYLCASSVEGPNQPQHFGDGTRLSIL.

This clonotype occurred many times. The V gene is TRBV29-1, the J gene TRBJ2-2, with TRBD2 matching over 10 bases. Germline V gene lookup returns CDR1 SQVTM and CDR2 ANQGSEA. The ends lost 4 bases at V and 1 base at J; junction bases unmatched: 3. The CDR3 length is 15 residues. The CDR3 region has the DNA TGCAGCGTTGGAGTAGCGGGAGGGAACACCGGGGAGCTGTTTTTT. Amino acids: CSVGVAGGNTGELFF.